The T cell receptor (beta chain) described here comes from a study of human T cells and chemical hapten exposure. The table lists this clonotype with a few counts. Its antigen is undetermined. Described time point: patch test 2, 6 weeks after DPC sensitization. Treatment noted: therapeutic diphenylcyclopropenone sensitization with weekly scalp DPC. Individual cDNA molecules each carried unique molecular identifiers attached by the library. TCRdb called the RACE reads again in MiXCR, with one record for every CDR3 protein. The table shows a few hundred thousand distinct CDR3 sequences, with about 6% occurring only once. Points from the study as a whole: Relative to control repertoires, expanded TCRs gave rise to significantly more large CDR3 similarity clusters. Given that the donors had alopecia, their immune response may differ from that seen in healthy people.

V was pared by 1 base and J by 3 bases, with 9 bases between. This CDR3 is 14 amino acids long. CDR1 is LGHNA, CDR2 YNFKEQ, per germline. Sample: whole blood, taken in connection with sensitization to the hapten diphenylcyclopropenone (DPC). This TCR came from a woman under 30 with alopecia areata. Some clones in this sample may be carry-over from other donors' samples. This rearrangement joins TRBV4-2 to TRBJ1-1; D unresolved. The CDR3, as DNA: TGTGCCAGCAGCCAAGCAATAGGAGACACTGAAGCTTTCTTT. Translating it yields CASSQAIGDTEAFF.